These 32 T cell receptor beta chains came from one sample sequenced in a study of CD8 T cells in ankylosing spondylitis. TCRdb called the 5' RACE reads again in MiXCR, with one record for every CDR3 protein. The sample contains some 350,000 distinct CDR3 sequences, roughly 14% of which appear only once. Sequencing was done on a sample of blood, either unsorted or a sorted T cell fraction (not recorded which). Every receptor here comes from a male donor with ankylosing spondylitis or in good health (not recorded which).

This clonotype was picked up a small number of times. This chain links TRBV20-1 with TRBJ2-5; 7 bases are a match to TRBD1. The CDR3 covers 13 residues. The V gene's germline CDR1 is DFQATT and CDR2 SNEGSKA (reference sequence). With 4 bases clipped from V and 5 bases from J, the junction kept 7 bases outside the gene matches. In DNA, the CDR3 is TGCAGTGCTACCCGGACAGGCATGGAGACCCAGTACTTC. Translated, it gives CSATRTGMETQYF.

V is TRBV5-6 and J is TRBJ2-3; D may be TRBD2 (7 bases). The ends were cut back, 0 bases at V and 5 bases at J, with 10 bases in the middle. The CDR3 extends over 14 amino acids. Germline V gives CDR1 SGHDT, CDR2 YYEEEE. CDR3 in amino acids: CASSLAGGRDTQYF. CDR3 in DNA: TGTGCCAGCAGCTTGGCGGGGGGCCGAGATACGCAGTATTTT.

V gene TRBV12-3 or TRBV12-4 combines with J gene TRBJ2-3; no reliable D call. The CDR3 runs to 15 residues. The ends were cut back, 1 base at V and 0 bases at J, with 8 bases in the middle. Here the CDR3 DNA reads TGTGCCAGCAGTTTAGATTCCCCAAGCACAGATACGCAGTATTTT. Translation gives CASSLDSPSTDTQYF.

V is TRBV24-1 and J is TRBJ2-1, with TRBD2 matching 10 bases. The V gene end was trimmed by 9 bases and the J gene end by 5 bases; junction bases not matched to a gene: 9. Germline lookup yields CDR1 KGHDR and CDR2 SFDVKD. The CDR3 totals 15 residues. The DNA for the CDR3 is TGTGCCACCCCCACAGCGGGGGGGCACCACAATGAGCAGTTCTTC. It translates to CATPTAGGHHNEQFF.

This clonotype was counted between two and nine times. The chain recombines TRBV6-1 with TRBJ1-5; D is uncertain. From germline, CDR1 is MNHNS and CDR2 SASEGT. Trimming cost V 5 bases and J 4 bases, with 9 bases left between them. This CDR3 is built from 13 residues. The CDR3 nucleotides read TGTGCCAGCAGTCGGGGTAGGAATCAGCCCCAGCATTTT. Its protein is CASSRGRNQPQHF.

This clonotype has only a few counts. The chain is built from TRBV3-1 and TRBJ2-4; 10 positions agree with TRBD2. The CDR3 runs 16 residues. Germline lookup yields CDR1 LGHDT and CDR2 YNNKEL (reference sequence). Losses at the gene ends were 3 bases for V and 7 bases for J; bases not matched to a gene: 9. CDR3 sequence: CASSQGLAGVGNIQYF. The CDR3 coding sequence is TGTGCCAGCAGCCAGGGCCTAGCGGGGGTAGGGAACATTCAGTACTTC.

This chain joins TRBV6-2 or TRBV6-3 and TRBJ2-7; D remains ambiguous. In germline, CDR1 is MNHEY, CDR2 SVGEGT. The length of the CDR3 is 12 residues. Trimming removed 5 bases from V and 3 bases from J, with 8 bases in between. CDR3 coding DNA: TGTGCCAGCAGTCTGACCTACTACGAGCAGTACTTC. This codes for CASSLTYYEQYF.

The chain recombines TRBV5-1 with TRBJ2-3, with 10 bases aligning to TRBD1. Germline lookup yields CDR1 SGHRS and CDR2 YFSETQ. Trimming cost V 6 bases and J 3 bases; bases outside gene matches: 4. This CDR3 spans 14 amino acids. The CDR3 bases are TGCGCCAGCATCCCGGGACAGGGGACAGATACGCAGTATTTT. Its translation is CASIPGQGTDTQYF. Full variable domain (missing parts from reference TRBV5-1 and TRBJ2-3): KAGVTQTPRYLIKTRGQQVTLSCSPISGHRSVSWYQQTPGQGLQFLFEYFSETQRNKGNFPGRFSGRQFSNSRSEMNVSTLELGDSALYLCASIPGQGTDTQYFGPGTRLTVL.

This clonotype has a count of ten or more. The gene calls are TRBV20-1 and TRBJ1-5; D remains ambiguous. Per the germline V gene, CDR1 is DFQATT and CDR2 is SNEGSKA (reference sequence). Trimming shortened V by 4 bases and J by 0 bases, and 10 bases separated the two germline ends. CDR3 length: 14 amino acids. CDR3 coding DNA: TGCAGTGCTACCTTCCGCGGTAGCAATCAGCCCCAGCATTTT. Protein: CSATFRGSNQPQHF.

J is TRBJ1-4 and V is TRBV2; D is possibly TRBD1 (5 bases). The germline V gene encodes CDR1 SNHLY and CDR2 FYNNEI. The CDR3 totals 13 residues. The V and J ends lost 7 bases and 6 bases respectively, with 12 bases between them. The CDR3 spells CASNWDGYEKLFF. In nucleotides, the CDR3 is TGTGCCAGCAACTGGGACGGATATGAAAAACTGTTTTTT. Full variable domain (remainder filled in from reference TRBV2 and TRBJ1-4): EPEVTQTPSHQVTQMGQEVILRCVPISNHLYFYWYRQILGQKVEFLVSFYNNEISEKSEIFDDQFSVERPDGSNFTLKIRSTKLEDSAMYFCASNWDGYEKLFFGSGTQLSVL.

In this sample, this clonotype turned up many times. The rearrangement uses TRBV29-1 and TRBJ1-2; D remains ambiguous. The V end lost 0 bases, the J end lost 7 bases, and 6 bases lay between the germline ends. The CDR3 loop spans 11 amino acids. The germline CDR1 and CDR2 sequences are SQVTM and ANQGSEA. The CDR3 DNA sequence: TGCAGCGTTGAAGATCGGGGTGGCTACACCTTC. This translates into CSVEDRGGYTF.

This clonotype has just a few counts. The CDR3 coding sequence is TGTGCCAGCAGCTTGGTTGACAGGGGGTATGGCTACACCTTC. This translates into CASSLVDRGYGYTF. The gene calls are TRBV5-6 and TRBJ1-2, with 9 bases identical to TRBD1. V trimming: 0 bases; J trimming: 5 bases; junction bases outside the gene matches: 2. CDR1 is SGHDT and CDR2 is YYEEEE in the germline V gene. The CDR3 contains 14 residues.

The gene calls are TRBV10-3 and TRBJ2-3; D is uncertain. Germline CDR1 and CDR2: ENHRY and SYGVKD. This CDR3 has 14 residues. With 0 bases removed from V and 4 bases from J, the gap between germline ends came to 8 bases. CDR3 nucleotides: TGTGCCATCAGTGAGTCGATAGCCTCAGATACGCAGTATTTT. It yields the protein CAISESIASDTQYF.

This chain links TRBV20-1 with TRBJ1-2, with 7 bases fitting TRBD1. The germline CDR1 and CDR2 sequences are DFQATT and SNEGSKA (reference sequence). The CDR3 runs to 13 residues. Trimming cost V 3 bases and J 3 bases; bases outside gene matches: 4. The CDR3 region has the DNA TGCAGTGCTAGCGCAGGGGGTGACTATGGCTACACCTTC. Its translation: CSASAGGDYGYTF.

The chain links TRBV7-2 to TRBJ1-2; D may be TRBD1 (6 bases). The CDR3 runs 14 residues. Germline CDR1 and CDR2: SGHTA and FQGNSA. Deletions cut 1 base from V and 7 bases from J, with 13 bases between. CDR3 amino acids: CASSLGQVKGGYTF. The CDR3 DNA reads TGTGCCAGCAGCTTAGGACAGGTGAAGGGTGGCTACACCTTC.

This chain links TRBV4-2 with TRBJ2-7; TRBD1 is a possible D gene (6 bases). Germline V gene lookup returns CDR1 LGHNA and CDR2 YNFKEQ. The CDR3 covers 17 residues. The V end was cut by 0 bases, the J end by 7 bases, with 22 bases between. The CDR3 is CASSQEGFAQGPREQYF. The CDR3 nucleotides read TGTGCCAGCAGCCAAGAGGGTTTCGCACAGGGACCTCGGGAGCAGTACTTC.

The chain recombines TRBV12-3 or TRBV12-4 with TRBJ2-5; TRBD1 is a possible D gene (5 bases). This CDR3 has 15 amino acids. The V and J ends lost 3 bases and 0 bases respectively, with 11 bases between them. The CDR3 sequence: CASSLGHTYQETQYF. The CDR3, as DNA: TGTGCCAGCAGTTTGGGGCACACGTACCAAGAGACCCAGTACTTC.

The chain is built from TRBV6-1 and TRBJ2-3; TRBD1 agrees at 10 bases. V was pared by 5 bases and J by 3 bases, with 8 bases of the junction left unmatched. The CDR3 sequence is 16 residues long. CDR1 and CDR2 (germline): MNHNS, SASEGT. CDR3 protein: CASSRPRTGGTDTQYF. CDR3 nucleotide sequence: TGTGCCAGCAGTCGCCCCCGGACAGGGGGGACAGATACGCAGTATTTT.

The chain carries TRBV28 and TRBJ1-1; D remains unclear. The CDR3 contains 15 residues. V gave up 4 bases and J gave up 5 bases, with 17 bases separating them. Germline loops: CDR1 MDHEN, CDR2 SYDVKM. The CDR3 spells CASSSGPGRRTEAFF. The CDR3 DNA sequence: TGTGCCAGCAGTTCCGGGCCAGGAAGGAGGACTGAAGCTTTCTTT.

The genes are TRBV6-1 and TRBJ2-1; D might be TRBD2 (6 bases). Per germline, CDR1 MNHNS and CDR2 SASEGT. The CDR3 is 17 residues long. Between the trimmed V and J ends, which lost 6 bases and 0 bases, there was a span of 18 bases. DNA of the CDR3: TGTGCCAGCAGATCCGGGACTTCCTCCTACTCCTACAATGAGCAGTTCTTC. Its translation: CASRSGTSSYSYNEQFF.

The chain couples TRBV4-1 to TRBJ1-2, with 7 bases aligning to TRBD1. The CDR3 contains 14 residues. V gave up 3 bases and J gave up 6 bases; unmatched junction bases: 7. Looked up from germline, CDR1 is MGHRA and CDR2 is YSYEKL. In DNA form, the CDR3 reads TGCGCCAGCAGCCAGGAGATGGACAGGAATGGCTACACCTTC. This translates into CASSQEMDRNGYTF.

V gene TRBV11-2 combines with J gene TRBJ1-1; a weak D match, TRBD1 (6 bases). Trimming cost V 4 bases and J 8 bases, with 14 bases left between them. The germline V gene encodes CDR1 SGHAT and CDR2 FQNNGV. The CDR3 runs 13 residues. As DNA, the CDR3 is TGTGCCAGCAGCTACGAAACAGGGAACGAAGCTTTCTTT. This gives the protein CASSYETGNEAFF.

This sequence joins TRBV3-1 and TRBJ2-6; 8 bases are shared with TRBD1. The J segment lost 1 base and the V segment lost 2 bases, leaving 7 bases of the junction unmatched. CDR1 is LGHDT and CDR2 is YNNKEL in the germline V gene (reference sequence). The CDR3 loop spans 18 amino acids. The CDR3 DNA is TGTGCCAGCAGCCAACAGACAGGGGATTTATCTGGGGCCAACGTCCTGACTTTC. Its translation: CASSQQTGDLSGANVLTF.

The gene calls are TRBV6-5 and TRBJ1-1; TRBD1 matches at 7 bases. The junction had 7 bases not matched to a gene; V was cut back by 11 bases and J by 7 bases. The CDR3 totals 11 residues. The germline V gene encodes CDR1 MNHEY and CDR2 SVGAGI. The CDR3 loop reads CARKGANEAFF. The CDR3 DNA is TGTGCCCGCAAGGGGGCCAATGAAGCTTTCTTT.

This clonotype showed up just once. V gene TRBV20-1 combines with J gene TRBJ2-2; 12 nucleotides match TRBD2. V was pared by 2 bases and J by 6 bases, with 7 bases of the junction left unmatched. CDR3 size: 16 residues. CDR1 is DFQATT and CDR2 is SNEGSKA in the germline V gene (reference sequence). This CDR3 reads CSARPSGRVSAGELFF. For the CDR3, the DNA is TGCAGTGCTAGACCTAGCGGGAGGGTATCCGCCGGGGAGCTGTTTTTT.

This clonotype was seen many times. The genes are TRBV7-9 and TRBJ1-1; D unresolved. CDR3 size: 13 residues. The ends were cut back, 3 bases at V and 2 bases at J, with 7 bases in the middle. Per germline, CDR1 SEHNR and CDR2 FQNEAQ (reference sequence). The CDR3, as DNA: TGTGCCAGCAGCTTTTGGGGAAACACTGAAGCTTTCTTT. This gives the protein CASSFWGNTEAFF.

This clonotype was seen a handful of times. The chain recombines TRBV18 with TRBJ2-1, with D perhaps TRBD1 (6 bases). The V end was cut by 1 base, the J end by 4 bases, with 11 bases between. This CDR3 is 15 amino acids long. Germline V gene lookup returns CDR1 KGHSH and CDR2 LQKENI. For the CDR3, the DNA is TGTGCCAGCTCACCACTGGGGACACGTTACAATGAGCAGTTCTTC. It yields the protein CASSPLGTRYNEQFF.

In DNA form, the CDR3 reads TGCAGTGCTAGTGGGCTAGCGAGCACAGATACGCAGTATTTT. As protein: CSASGLASTDTQYF. V usage is TRBV20-1 and J usage is TRBJ2-3; D might be TRBD2 (6 bases). Trimming shortened V by 3 bases and J by 0 bases, and 10 bases separated the two germline ends. The length of the CDR3 is 14 residues. From germline, CDR1 is DFQATT and CDR2 SNEGSKA (reference sequence).

This clonotype has a handful of counts. The V and J genes are TRBV11-2 and TRBJ2-1; 11 bases line up with TRBD2. The V gene end was trimmed by 5 bases and the J gene end by 4 bases; junction bases not matched to a gene: 4. Germline assignment: CDR1 SGHAT and CDR2 FQNNGV. The CDR3 consists of 15 residues. Here the CDR3 DNA reads TGTGCCAGCAGCGAAGGACTAGCGGGTTACAATGAGCAGTTCTTC. It encodes CASSEGLAGYNEQFF.

The chain combines TRBV20-1 with TRBJ2-1; TRBD1 or TRBD2 may be the D gene (6 bases each). The CDR3 is 14 amino acids. Germline V gene data show CDR1 as DFQATT and CDR2 as SNEGSKA (reference sequence). V shed 6 bases and J shed 6 bases, with 18 bases lying between them. The DNA of the CDR3 is TGCAGTGCCAACGGAAGGGGGGCCGGCAATGAGCAGTTCTTC. Translated: CSANGRGAGNEQFF.

This clonotype was counted between two and nine times. The CDR3 loop reads CASSPQAGRYEQYF. The DNA for the CDR3 is TGTGCCAGCAGTCCCCAGGCGGGAAGATACGAGCAGTACTTC. The chain joins TRBV5-5 to TRBJ2-7; maybe TRBD2 (6 bases). CDR1 and CDR2 (germline): SGHKS, YYEKEE (reference sequence). V was trimmed by 5 bases and J by 4 bases, leaving 16 bases between them. CDR3 length: 14 residues. The complete variable domain, with remaining parts taken from reference TRBV5-5 and TRBJ2-7, reads DAGVTQSPTHLIKTRGQQVTLRCSPISGHKSVSWYQQVLGQGPQFIFQYYEKEERGRGNFPDRFSARQFPNYSSELNVNALLLGDSALYLCASSPQAGRYEQYFGPGTRLTVT.

This clonotype has more than one count but fewer than ten. The J gene is TRBJ1-1, the V gene TRBV25-1; possible D gene TRBD1, 5 bases. This CDR3 contains 17 residues. CDR1 is MGHDK and CDR2 is SYGVNS in the germline V gene. The V gene lost 4 bases and the J gene lost 1 base, with 19 bases spanning the gap. The CDR3 DNA sequence: TGTGCCAGCAGTGCTAGGACACCGGGAGGGACGAACACTGAAGCTTTCTTT. Protein sequence: CASSARTPGGTNTEAFF.